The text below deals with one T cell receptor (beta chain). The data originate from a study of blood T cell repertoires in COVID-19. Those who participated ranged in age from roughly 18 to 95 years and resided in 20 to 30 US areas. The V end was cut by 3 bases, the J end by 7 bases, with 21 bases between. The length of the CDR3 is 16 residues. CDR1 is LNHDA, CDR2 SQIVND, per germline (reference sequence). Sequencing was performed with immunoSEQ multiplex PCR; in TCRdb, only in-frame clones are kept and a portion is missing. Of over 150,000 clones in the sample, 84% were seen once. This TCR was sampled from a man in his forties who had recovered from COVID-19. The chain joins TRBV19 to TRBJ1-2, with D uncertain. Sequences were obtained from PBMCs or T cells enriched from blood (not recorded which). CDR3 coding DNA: TGTGCCAGTAGTATTGGAGGTGCCGTGCCGAGGAGTGGCTACACCTTC. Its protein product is CASSIGGAVPRSGYTF.